This T cell receptor (beta chain) was found in a study of blood T cell repertoires in COVID-19. Whole-study context: The analysed material was cDNA or gDNA that came from T cells, B-cell-depleted T cells, or PBMCs.

V was shortened by 6 bases and J by 2 bases, with 13 bases between the two germline ends. This CDR3 spans 14 amino acids. CDR1 SNHLY and CDR2 FYNNEI come from the germline V gene. Those enrolled, adults aged 18 to 89 years, came from about two dozen US areas. Cohorts were assigned according to the clinical history that participants reported. This clone was observed once. How the authors handled the data: Counts of nucleated cells, estimated from reference gene primer amplification, were obtained. This table comes from immunoSEQ multiplex PCR, and its TCRdb copy is limited to in-frame clones, with some not included. That table gives V, J and clone size, and the DNA gave D and trimming. Among approximately 300,000 clones, about nine tenths were seen once, and the ten largest hold 8% to 13%.

This chain connects TRBV2 to TRBJ2-5; a weak D match, TRBD2 (6 bases). Sequenced: PBMCs or T cells enriched from blood (not recorded which). This TCR was recovered from a woman between 18 and 29 years old who had recovered from COVID-19. The CDR3 here is CASSPGRDQETQYF. CDR3 DNA: TGTGCCAGCAGCCCCGGGAGAGATCAAGAGACCCAGTACTTC.